The clone carrying this T cell receptor (beta chain) has ten or more counts. Researchers attached unique molecular identifiers to individual cDNA molecules. TCRdb analysed the 5' RACE reads with MiXCR anew, one entry per CDR3 protein. The sample includes about 80,000 distinct CDR3 sequences, over 5% of them seen just once. This entry is derived from a study of early T cells in non-severe SARS-CoV-2 infection. Germline V lookup: CDR1 SQVTM, CDR2 ANQGSEA. The CDR3 is 13 amino acids. V was pared by 4 bases and J by 0 bases, with 9 bases between. The genes are TRBV29-1 and TRBJ1-1, with D unclear. Material for sequencing was whole blood. This receptor was taken from an adult who was a healthcare worker with PCR-confirmed SARS-CoV-2 infection or an uninfected control (not recorded which). CDR3 in DNA: TGCAGCGTTGCTAGTCGTTTGAACACTGAAGCTTTCTTT. Its translation is CSVASRLNTEAFF.